The present TCR beta chain was sequenced within a study of beta chain features in type 1 diabetes. Overall study context: Healthy donors and patients showed comparable age, gender and cell yields. Examination covered around 98 million sorted cells spanning all samples.

Expressed TCRB transcripts were sequenced after all isolated RNA was converted to cDNA. Sequencing was performed with immunoSEQ multiplex PCR; in TCRdb, only in-frame clones are kept and a portion is missing. The sample contains around 300,000 clones, 14% of which appear only once. Regarding the study as a whole: In every one of the four CD4+ subsets, TCRB CDR3s were moderately but significantly shorter in Type 1 diabetes patients. Fewer insertions but more deletions were seen at VDJ junctions in type 1 diabetes patients.

This clone was recorded once. Its matching antigen is unknown. At one of its ends the junction is not consistent with the germline gene, which may arise from a read error. Germline V CDR1 and CDR2: SGHNT, YYREEE (reference sequence). This CDR3 is built from 20 residues. The clonotype comes from a man aged 25 to 40 in good health. The genes are TRBV5-4 and TRBJ2-3; 12 bases are a match to TRBD1. The material sequenced was central memory CD4+ T cells from blood. The CDR3 nucleotides read TGTGCCGGCAGCAGATCACTCCGGGACAGGGGGCTAGGTGAGGCAGATACGCAGTATTTT. Residues: CAGSRSLRDRGLGEADTQYF.